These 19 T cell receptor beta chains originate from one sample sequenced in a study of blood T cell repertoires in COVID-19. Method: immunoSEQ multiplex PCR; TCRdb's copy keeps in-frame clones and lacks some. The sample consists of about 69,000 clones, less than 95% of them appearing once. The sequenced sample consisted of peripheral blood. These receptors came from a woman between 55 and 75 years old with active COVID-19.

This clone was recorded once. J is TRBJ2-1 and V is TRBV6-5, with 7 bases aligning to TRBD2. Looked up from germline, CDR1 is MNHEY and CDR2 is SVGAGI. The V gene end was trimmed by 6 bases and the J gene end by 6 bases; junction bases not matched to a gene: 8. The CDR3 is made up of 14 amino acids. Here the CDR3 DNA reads TGTGCCAGCAGGGGCGGCGGGAGCGGCAATGAGCAGTTCTTC. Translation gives CASRGGGSGNEQFF.

The CDR3 coding sequence is TGTGCCAGCAGTCCCTCCCTTACAACTAATGAAAAACTGTTTTTT. It encodes CASSPSLTTNEKLFF. The chain carries TRBV6-5 and TRBJ1-4; D ambiguous. The CDR3 runs 15 residues. The V end was cut by 5 bases, the J end by 0 bases, with 10 bases between. CDR1 is MNHEY, CDR2 SVGAGI, per germline.

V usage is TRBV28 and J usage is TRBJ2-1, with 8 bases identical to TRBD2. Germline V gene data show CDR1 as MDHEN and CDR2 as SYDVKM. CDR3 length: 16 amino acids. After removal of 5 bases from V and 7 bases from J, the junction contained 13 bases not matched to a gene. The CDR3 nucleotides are TGTGCCAGCAGTCGGGCGGGGAGCGGGAGTAAGAATGAGCAGTTCTTC. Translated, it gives CASSRAGSGSKNEQFF.

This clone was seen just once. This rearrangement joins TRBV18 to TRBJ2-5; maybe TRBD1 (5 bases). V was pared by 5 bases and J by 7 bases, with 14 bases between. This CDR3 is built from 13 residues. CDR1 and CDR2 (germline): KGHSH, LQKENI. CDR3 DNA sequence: TGTGCCAGCTCAGCAGGGTCGCTAGGGACCCAGTACTTC. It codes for CASSAGSLGTQYF.

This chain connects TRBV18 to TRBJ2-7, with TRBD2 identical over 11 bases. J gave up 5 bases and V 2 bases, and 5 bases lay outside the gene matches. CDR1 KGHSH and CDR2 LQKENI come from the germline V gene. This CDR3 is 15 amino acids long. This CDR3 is CASSPTSGRGNEQYF. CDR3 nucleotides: TGTGCCAGCTCACCAACTAGCGGGAGAGGCAACGAGCAGTACTTC.

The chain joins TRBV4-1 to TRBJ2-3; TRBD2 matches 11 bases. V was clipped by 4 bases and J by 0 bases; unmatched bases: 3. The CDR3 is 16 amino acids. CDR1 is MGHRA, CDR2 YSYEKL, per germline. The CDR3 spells CASSLGTSGSTDTQYF. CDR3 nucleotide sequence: TGCGCCAGCAGCCTCGGGACTAGCGGTAGCACAGATACGCAGTATTTT.

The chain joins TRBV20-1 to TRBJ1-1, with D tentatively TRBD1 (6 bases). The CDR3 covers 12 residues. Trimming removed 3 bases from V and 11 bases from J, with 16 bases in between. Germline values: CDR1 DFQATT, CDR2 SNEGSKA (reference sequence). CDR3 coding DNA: TGCAGTGCTAGTGGGACAAGGTTCGGGGCTTTCTTT. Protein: CSASGTRFGAFF.

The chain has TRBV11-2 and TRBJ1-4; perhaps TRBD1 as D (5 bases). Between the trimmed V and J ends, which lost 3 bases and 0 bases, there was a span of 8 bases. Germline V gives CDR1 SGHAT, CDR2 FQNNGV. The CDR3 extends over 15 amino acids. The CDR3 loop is CASSLGDSTNEKLFF. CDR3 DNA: TGTGCCAGCAGCTTGGGGGACTCAACTAATGAAAAACTGTTTTTT.

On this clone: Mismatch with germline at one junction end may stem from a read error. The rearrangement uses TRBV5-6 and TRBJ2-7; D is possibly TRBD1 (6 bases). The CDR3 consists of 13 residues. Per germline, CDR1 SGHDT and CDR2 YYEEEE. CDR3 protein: CASSLAQGYGQYF. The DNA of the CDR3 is TGTGCCAGCAGCTTGGCCCAGGGGTACGGGCAGTACTTC.

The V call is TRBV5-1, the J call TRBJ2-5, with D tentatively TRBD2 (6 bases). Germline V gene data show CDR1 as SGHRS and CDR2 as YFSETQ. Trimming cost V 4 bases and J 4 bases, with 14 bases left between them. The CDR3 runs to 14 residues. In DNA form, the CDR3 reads TGCGCCAGCAGCCCCCGGGGGATGACAGAGACCCAGTACTTC. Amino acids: CASSPRGMTETQYF.

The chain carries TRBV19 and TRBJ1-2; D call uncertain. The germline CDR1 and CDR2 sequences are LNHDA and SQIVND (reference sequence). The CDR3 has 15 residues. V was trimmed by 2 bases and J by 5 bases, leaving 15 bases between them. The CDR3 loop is CASSIMRGGEYGYTF. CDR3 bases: TGTGCCAGTAGTATAATGCGGGGAGGAGAGTATGGCTACACCTTC.

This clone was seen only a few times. CDR3 nucleotide sequence: TGTGCCAGTAGTTTCATTAGCAATCAGCCCCAGCATTTT. It specifies CASSFISNQPQHF. The chain combines TRBV19 with TRBJ1-5; unclear D gene. This CDR3 has 13 amino acids. V lost 5 bases and J lost 0, with 5 bases in between. The germline V gene has CDR1 LNHDA and CDR2 SQIVND (reference sequence).

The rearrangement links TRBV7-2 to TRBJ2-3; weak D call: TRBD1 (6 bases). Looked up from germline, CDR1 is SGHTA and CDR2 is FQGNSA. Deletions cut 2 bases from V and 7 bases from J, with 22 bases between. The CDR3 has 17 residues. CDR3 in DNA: TGTGCCAGCAGCTTAATCCCCTCTAGGGGGTCACAAAATACGCAGTATTTT. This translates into CASSLIPSRGSQNTQYF.

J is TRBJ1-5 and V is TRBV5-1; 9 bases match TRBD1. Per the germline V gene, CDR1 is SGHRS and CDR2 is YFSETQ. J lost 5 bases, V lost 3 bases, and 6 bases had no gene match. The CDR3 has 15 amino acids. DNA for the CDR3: TGCGCCAGCAGCTATGCGGGACAGGGAGATCAGCCCCAGCATTTT. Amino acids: CASSYAGQGDQPQHF. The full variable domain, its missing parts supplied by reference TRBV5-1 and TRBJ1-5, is KAGVTQTPRYLIKTRGQQVTLSCSPISGHRSVSWYQQTPGQGLQFLFEYFSETQRNKGNFPGRFSGRQFSNSRSEMNVSTLELGDSALYLCASSYAGQGDQPQHFGDGTRLSIL.

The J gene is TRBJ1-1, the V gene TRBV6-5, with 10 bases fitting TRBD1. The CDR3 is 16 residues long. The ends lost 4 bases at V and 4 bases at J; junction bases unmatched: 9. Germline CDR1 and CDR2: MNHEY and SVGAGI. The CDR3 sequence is CASSSRGQGRFTEAFF. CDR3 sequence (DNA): TGTGCCAGCAGTTCGCGGGGACAGGGGAGATTCACTGAAGCTTTCTTT.

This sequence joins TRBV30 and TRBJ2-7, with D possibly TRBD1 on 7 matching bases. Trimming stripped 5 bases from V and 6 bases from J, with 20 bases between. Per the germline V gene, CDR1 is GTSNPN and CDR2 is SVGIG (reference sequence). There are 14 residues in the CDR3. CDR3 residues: CAWVTRQGFSEQYF. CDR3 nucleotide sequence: TGTGCCTGGGTGACTAGACAGGGATTTTCCGAGCAGTACTTC.

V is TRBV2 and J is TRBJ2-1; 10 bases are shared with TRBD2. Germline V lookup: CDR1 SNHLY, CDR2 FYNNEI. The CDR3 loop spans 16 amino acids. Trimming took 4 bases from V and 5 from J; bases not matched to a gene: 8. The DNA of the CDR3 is TGTGCCAGCAGTGTGGCTAGCGGGAGTCCCCACAATGAGCAGTTCTTC. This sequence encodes CASSVASGSPHNEQFF.

CDR3 nucleotides: TGTGCCAGCAGTCCACAGACAGGATACGGGTCGACCCTCCACTTT. This sequence encodes CASSPQTGYGSTLHF. The chain couples TRBV28 to TRBJ1-6; D perhaps matches TRBD1 (6 bases). This CDR3 has 15 amino acids. Trimming stripped 5 bases from V and 14 bases from J, with 22 bases between. Germline values: CDR1 MDHEN, CDR2 SYDVKM. Filled out from reference TRBV28 and TRBJ1-6, the complete variable domain reads DVKVTQSSRYLVKRTGEKVFLECVQDMDHENMFWYRQDPGLGLRLIYFSYDVKMKEKGDIPEGYSVSREKKERFSLILESASTNQTSMYLCASSPQTGYGSTLHFGNGTRLTVT.

This CDR3 reads CAISATLGTGSHEQYF. In DNA, the CDR3 is TGTGCCATCAGTGCTACTCTCGGGACAGGGTCCCACGAGCAGTACTTC. The rearrangement joins TRBV10-3 to TRBJ2-7; 9 bases match TRBD1. The CDR3 totals 16 residues. V was clipped by 4 bases and J by 5 bases; unmatched bases: 12. Looked up from germline, CDR1 is ENHRY and CDR2 is SYGVKD.